A single sample gave rise to the 18 T cell receptor beta chains below, sequenced in a study of cytomegalovirus exposure and HLA in healthy donors (dated by TCRdb to 2015 to 2018). Receptor amplification or capture employed the immunoSEQ multiplex PCR assay. A mixture of 60 forward primers for TCR Vbeta segments and 13 reverse primers for TCR Jbeta segments was used in the multiplex PCR. In TCRdb, the immuneACCESS table is reduced to in-frame sequences with V and J assigned. These tables do not hold every clone; where another copy was compared, an unresolved V gene accounts for under half, and the others remain unexplained. This sample holds 200,000 or so clones; approximately 82% were observed only once. The ten largest make up 0.63% of the sample. The sample was PBMCs. The receptor set was obtained from a man between 18 and 29 years old in good health and CMV-seronegative.

The chain couples TRBV4-1 to TRBJ1-3, with 9 positions matching TRBD1. CDR3 length equals 16 residues. Per the germline V gene, CDR1 is MGHRA and CDR2 is YSYEKL. Trimming cost V 4 bases and J 4 bases; bases outside gene matches: 8. CDR3 bases: TGCGCCAGCAGCCTAGTCGGGACAGGGTACGGAAACACCATATATTTT. This translates into CASSLVGTGYGNTIYF.

This chain uses TRBV11-1 with TRBJ2-3, with 9 bases aligning to TRBD2. CDR3 length equals 14 residues. V lost 5 bases and J lost 6; bases outside the gene matches: 6. Germline V gene sequence: CDR1 SGHAT, CDR2 FQDESV (reference sequence). CDR3 sequence (DNA): TGTGCCAGCAGCCCTGGGACTAGCAGCGATACGCAGTATTTT. It codes for CASSPGTSSDTQYF.

This chain joins TRBV19 and TRBJ2-3, with TRBD1 matching over 7 bases. This CDR3 is built from 14 residues. The germline V gene has CDR1 LNHDA and CDR2 SQIVND (reference sequence). The J segment lost 2 bases and the V segment lost 4 bases, leaving 3 bases of the junction unmatched. The CDR3 DNA follows: TGTGCCAGTAGTAGGGGACAGTTCACAGATACGCAGTATTTT. Encoded protein: CASSRGQFTDTQYF.

The chain couples TRBV7-9 to TRBJ1-6; no clear D gene. The ends were cut back, 4 bases at V and 6 bases at J, with 16 bases in the middle. From germline, CDR1 is SEHNR and CDR2 FQNEAQ (reference sequence). This CDR3 comprises 16 residues. CDR3 protein: CASSSGWLVGNSPLHF. The CDR3 nucleotides read TGTGCCAGCAGCTCGGGATGGCTGGTGGGTAATTCACCCCTCCACTTT.

In regard to this clone: At one end the junction does not follow the germline gene, possibly because of a read error. The chain recombines TRBV7-9 with TRBJ2-7, with 7 bases fitting TRBD1. The germline gives CDR1 SEHNR, CDR2 FQNEAQ (reference sequence). This CDR3 comprises 17 residues. DNA for the CDR3: TGTTCCAGCAGCTCCCCGGGTAGAGGGGGCCCCTCCTACGAGCAGTACTTC. Amino acid sequence: CSSSSPGRGGPSYEQYF.

The chain couples TRBV5-5 to TRBJ2-5, with TRBD2 matching 9 bases. Germline V gene data show CDR1 as SGHKS and CDR2 as YYEKEE (reference sequence). This CDR3 has 16 amino acids. V shed 3 bases, J shed 2 bases, and the junction held 8 bases outside the gene matches. The DNA for the CDR3 is TGTGCCAGCAGCTCCCATAGCGGGAGAAAACAAGAGACCCAGTACTTC. Translated: CASSSHSGRKQETQYF.

The chain uses TRBV27 and TRBJ1-1; D is ambiguous. Trimming left V 5 bases short and J 1 base short, with 8 bases between. The CDR3 is made up of 13 amino acids. Germline CDR1 reads MNHEY; CDR2 reads SMNVEV (reference sequence). CDR3 in amino acids: CASSPTPNTEAFF. The CDR3 nucleotides are TGTGCCAGCAGTCCCACACCGAACACTGAAGCTTTCTTT.

The gene calls are TRBV5-1 and TRBJ2-5; tentatively, D is TRBD1 (6 bases). The J call may be incorrect, as the DNA end agrees better with TRBJ2-7. Germline CDR1 SGHRS, CDR2 YFSETQ. The CDR3 contains 13 residues. This CDR3 reads CASSLTQGYEQYF. DNA of the CDR3: TGCGCCAGCAGCTTAACACAGGGCTACGAGCAGTACTTC.

This clone showed up just once. This chain links TRBV11-2 with TRBJ2-7; TRBD2 is a possible D gene (6 bases). This CDR3 contains 14 residues. From germline, CDR1 is SGHAT and CDR2 FQNNGV. V dropped 5 bases and J dropped 3 bases, with 14 bases sitting between them. The CDR3 spells CASSHGRENYEQYF. As DNA, the CDR3 is TGTGCCAGCAGCCATGGGCGGGAAAACTACGAGCAGTACTTC.

This chain uses TRBV28 with TRBJ2-5; 10 nucleotides match TRBD1. The CDR3 loop spans 17 amino acids. J was trimmed by 5 bases and V by 8 bases; bases with no gene match: 17. Germline CDR1 MDHEN, CDR2 SYDVKM. The CDR3: CASSTPTGGTGAETQYF. The CDR3 DNA sequence: TGTGCCAGCTCTACCCCAACTGGGGGGACAGGGGCGGAGACCCAGTACTTC.

The chain is built from TRBV6-5 and TRBJ2-5; 14 nucleotides align to TRBD2. The J call is in doubt because the DNA end fits TRBJ2-7 better. Germline V gives CDR1 MNHEY, CDR2 SVGAGI. This CDR3 spans 15 amino acids. CDR3 loop: CASSLGGLAGAEQYF. In nucleotides, the CDR3 is TGTGCCAGCAGTTTGGGGGGACTAGCGGGAGCCGAGCAGTACTTC.

The rearrangement links TRBV7-3 to TRBJ2-1, with TRBD1 identical over 7 bases. This CDR3 comprises 13 residues. J was trimmed by 8 bases and V by 2 bases; bases with no gene match: 3. Per the germline V gene, CDR1 is SGHTA and CDR2 is FQGTGA. CDR3 sequence (DNA): TGTGCCAGCAGCTTAGACAGGGACCATGAGCAGTTCTTC. This sequence encodes CASSLDRDHEQFF.

This chain uses TRBV14 with TRBJ1-1; D remains ambiguous. The germline V gene has CDR1 SGHDN and CDR2 FVKESK. The CDR3 is made up of 14 amino acids. V lost 1 base and J lost 4, with 10 bases in between. The CDR3 loop is CASSQVAGPTEAFF. The CDR3 DNA follows: TGTGCCAGCAGCCAAGTAGCGGGCCCCACTGAAGCTTTCTTT. The whole variable domain, filled in from reference TRBV14 and TRBJ1-1, reads EAGVTQFPSHSVIEKGQTVTLRCDPISGHDNLYWYRRVMGKEIKFLLHFVKESKQDESGMPNNRFLAERTGGTYSTLKVQPAELEDSGVYFCASSQVAGPTEAFFGQGTRLTVV.

The chain recombines TRBV9 with TRBJ2-5; tentative D call: TRBD2 (6 bases). The V gene lost 0 bases and the J gene lost 5 bases, with 11 bases spanning the gap. Germline CDR1 is SGDLS and CDR2 is YYNGEE. This CDR3 has 14 amino acids. The CDR3 protein is CASSVVGGRETQYF. DNA for the CDR3: TGTGCCAGCAGCGTAGTTGGAGGGCGTGAGACCCAGTACTTC.

CDR3 loop: CASSLGGSTYEQYF. CDR3 nucleotides: TGTGCCAGCAGCTTGGGAGGGAGTACCTACGAGCAGTACTTC. The chain has TRBV5-6 and TRBJ2-7; D may be TRBD2 (5 bases). Germline-derived CDR1 and CDR2 are SGHDT and YYEEEE. With 0 bases removed from V and 2 bases from J, the gap between germline ends came to 9 bases. The CDR3 has 14 residues.

The J gene is TRBJ2-2, the V gene TRBV5-1; 8 positions agree with TRBD2. Germline V gives CDR1 SGHRS, CDR2 YFSETQ. This CDR3 has 15 residues. With 4 bases clipped from V and 3 bases from J, the junction kept 5 bases outside the gene matches. The CDR3 DNA sequence: TGCGCCAGCAGCCAGGGACTAGGTCACACCGGGGAGCTGTTTTTT. Amino acid sequence: CASSQGLGHTGELFF.

This clone was picked up a small number of times. The chain links TRBV7-9 to TRBJ2-3; 7 bases agree with TRBD2. The CDR3 consists of 17 residues. Germline V lookup: CDR1 SEHNR, CDR2 FQNEAQ (reference sequence). V was clipped by 4 bases and J by 6 bases; unmatched bases: 16. The CDR3 DNA follows: TGTGCCAGCAGCTCTAGCGGCGGAACATCTCGGGGTGATACGCAGTATTTT. Translation gives CASSSSGGTSRGDTQYF.

The V gene is TRBV18, the J gene TRBJ2-1; 9 bases align to TRBD1. The CDR3 spans 15 residues. Looked up from germline, CDR1 is KGHSH and CDR2 is LQKENI. Trimming at V came to 2 bases and at J to 3 bases, leaving 2 bases not matched to a gene. The CDR3 DNA follows: TGTGCCAGCTCACCAACGGGACAGGGCTACAATGAGCAGTTCTTC. Protein: CASSPTGQGYNEQFF.